This TCR beta chain comes out of a study of metastatic and nonmetastatic thyroid tumors. General study points: TCR beta diversity was reportedly significantly higher in malignant thyroid tumors than benign nodules, in blood and tumor.

Original handling: To classify distant metastasis in papillary thyroid cancer, a model was built from CDR3 differences across clinicopathological groups. TCRdb re-clonotyped the PCR reads via MiXCR. The V and J calls follow TCRdb's processing rather than the paper's. Of roughly 35,000 clones detected, 35% to 40% appear once; the ten largest clones hold 22%. This CDR3 has 17 amino acids. V lost 5 bases to trimming and J lost 7 bases, with 21 bases between them. Germline V CDR1 and CDR2: MNHNS, SASEGT. Each patient came to thyroid surgery without any prior treatment (of any kind). Concerning this clone: The antigen remains unidentified.

The sequenced sample was tumor tissue. The chain combines TRBV6-1 with TRBJ1-6; D call uncertain. The origin of this receptor is a female donor with papillary thyroid cancer or a benign thyroid nodule (not recorded which). Some clones in this sample may be carry-over from other donors' samples. The CDR3 loop reads CASSPPRTGKGNSPLHF. The CDR3 nucleotides are TGTGCCAGCAGTCCCCCTAGGACGGGCAAAGGAAATTCACCCCTCCACTTT.